The 20 T cell receptor beta chains below were found in one sample sequenced in a study of cytomegalovirus exposure and HLA in healthy donors. Sequencing was performed with immunoSEQ multiplex PCR; in TCRdb, only in-frame clones are kept and a portion is missing. Of tens of thousands of clones in the sample, over 85% were seen once. The sample comprised PBMCs. These receptors all stem from a woman aged 18-29 years in good health and CMV-seronegative.

This clone appeared once. This chain joins TRBV4-3 and TRBJ1-4; 10 bases are shared with TRBD1. The germline CDR1 and CDR2 sequences are LGHNA and YSLEER. CDR3 length equals 18 residues. V was pared by 4 bases and J by 0 bases, with 8 bases of the junction left unmatched. The CDR3 protein is CASSRRDRGTATNEKLFF. The CDR3 DNA follows: TGCGCCAGCAGCCGCCGGGACAGGGGCACCGCAACTAATGAAAAACTGTTTTTT.

The rearrangement uses TRBV28 and TRBJ2-1; 9 positions match TRBD1. The CDR3 has 18 amino acids. After removal of 3 bases from V and 9 bases from J, the junction contained 18 bases not matched to a gene. CDR1 and CDR2 from the germline V gene are MDHEN and SYDVKM. CDR3 nucleotides: TGTGCCAGCAGTTTTTGGACAGGGGACGGGATTGGCAAGGTTGAGCAGTTCTTC. It is translated as CASSFWTGDGIGKVEQFF.

This clone was seen just once. The chain is built from TRBV7-9 and TRBJ2-7; 8 bases map to TRBD1. CDR3 length: 14 residues. The V and J ends lost 5 bases and 0 bases, in that order; junction bases with no gene match: 3. CDR1 is SEHNR and CDR2 is FQNEAQ in the germline V gene (reference sequence). Here the CDR3 DNA reads TGTGCCAGCAGCCCCAGGGGGCGCTCCTACGAGCAGTACTTC. This sequence encodes CASSPRGRSYEQYF.

The chain combines TRBV28 with TRBJ1-5, with a possible D match to TRBD1 (6 bases). The CDR3 covers 15 residues. The germline CDR1 and CDR2 sequences are MDHEN and SYDVKM. Trimming took 5 bases from V and 6 from J, leaving 17 bases between them. The CDR3 region is CASSPRGGGIQPQHF. The CDR3 DNA follows: TGTGCCAGCAGTCCCCGGGGAGGGGGGATTCAGCCCCAGCATTTT. Full variable domain (outside the CDR3, taken from reference TRBV28 and TRBJ1-5): DVKVTQSSRYLVKRTGEKVFLECVQDMDHENMFWYRQDPGLGLRLIYFSYDVKMKEKGDIPEGYSVSREKKERFSLILESASTNQTSMYLCASSPRGGGIQPQHFGDGTRLSIL.

To note about this clone: The CDR3 does not end in the conserved phenylalanine or tryptophan, so this is likely a read error. The V and J genes are TRBV30 and TRBJ1-2; 8 nucleotides match TRBD1. The V gene end was trimmed by 2 bases and the J gene end by 5 bases; junction bases not matched to a gene: 4. Germline lookup yields CDR1 GTSNPN and CDR2 SVGIG (reference sequence). This CDR3 is 13 amino acids long. The CDR3 DNA reads TGTGCCTGGAGTCCAGGGGGCCCTTATGGCTACACCCTC. This encodes CAWSPGGPYGYTL.

This clone was counted only a few times. The CDR3 here is CASTKTGNLYEQYF. The CDR3 region has the DNA TGCGCCAGCACGAAGACGGGTAACCTCTACGAGCAGTACTTC. V and J are TRBV5-1 and TRBJ2-7; D is ambiguous. V was clipped by 6 bases and J by 3 bases, with 16 bases between them. In germline, CDR1 is SGHRS, CDR2 YFSETQ. This CDR3 region has 14 residues. The complete variable domain, with remaining parts taken from reference TRBV5-1 and TRBJ2-7, reads KAGVTQTPRYLIKTRGQQVTLSCSPISGHRSVSWYQQTPGQGLQFLFEYFSETQRNKGNFPGRFSGRQFSNSRSEMNVSTLELGDSALYLCASTKTGNLYEQYFGPGTRLTVT.

The chain employs TRBV5-1 and TRBJ2-7, with a weak D call TRBD1 (5 bases). The CDR3 is 14 amino acids. Germline V gene lookup returns CDR1 SGHRS and CDR2 YFSETQ. V was trimmed by 0 bases and J by 4 bases, leaving 11 bases between them. The CDR3 DNA reads TGCGCCAGCAGCTTGGAGGGGCGGCGTTACGAGCAGTACTTC. The encoded protein is CASSLEGRRYEQYF.

The chain recombines TRBV6-1 with TRBJ1-5; 7 bases match TRBD1. Germline V gene lookup returns CDR1 MNHNS and CDR2 SASEGT. The trim removed 5 bases at V and 5 bases at J, leaving 3 bases unmatched. CDR3 length: 13 residues. CDR3 bases: TGTGCCAGCAGTCTCGACAGGGATCAGCCCCAGCATTTT. This gives the protein CASSLDRDQPQHF.

This rearrangement joins TRBV25-1 to TRBJ2-1, with 7 bases fitting TRBD2. The CDR3 is 15 residues long. V was clipped by 6 bases and J by 9 bases; unmatched bases: 14. Per the germline V gene, CDR1 is MGHDK and CDR2 is SYGVNS. This CDR3 is CASSQTSVGGSEQFF. The CDR3 nucleotides read TGTGCCAGCAGCCAAACTAGCGTCGGGGGGAGTGAGCAGTTCTTC.

This chain connects TRBV6-5 to TRBJ2-7, with 8 bases matching TRBD2. Trimming removed 4 bases from V and 2 bases from J; junction bases left unmatched: 4. CDR3 length: 14 residues. Germline V gene lookup returns CDR1 MNHEY and CDR2 SVGAGI. The CDR3 here is CASSSPGGPYEQYF. The CDR3 DNA sequence: TGTGCCAGCAGTTCCCCGGGAGGGCCCTACGAGCAGTACTTC.

The V and J genes are TRBV30 and TRBJ2-3; D not resolved. Trimming took 1 base from V and 6 from J, leaving 11 bases between them. This CDR3 is 13 amino acids long. From germline, CDR1 is GTSNPN and CDR2 SVGIG (reference sequence). The CDR3 is CAWSGGLEDTQYF. In DNA, the CDR3 is TGTGCCTGGAGTGGCGGCCTAGAGGATACGCAGTATTTT. Based on the CDR3 plus reference TRBV30 and TRBJ2-3, the full variable domain is SQTIHQWPATLVQPVGSPLSLECTVEGTSNPNLYWYRQAAGRGLQLLFYSVGIGQISSEVPQNLSASRPQDRQFILSSKKLLLSDSGFYLCAWSGGLEDTQYFGPGTRLTVL.

This chain links TRBV7-6 with TRBJ2-7, with no clear D. Germline V gives CDR1 SGHVS, CDR2 FNYEAQ. Trimming took off 1 base at V and 6 bases at J, with 13 bases between the two ends. The CDR3 is 14 amino acids. The CDR3 DNA reads as TGTGCCAGCAGCTTAGAGACGTACAGTACCGAGCAGTACTTC. This sequence encodes CASSLETYSTEQYF.

The J gene is TRBJ2-7, the V gene TRBV6-7; a weak D match, TRBD2 (6 bases). Being an ORF, TRBV6-7 has a function that is uncertain. This CDR3 is built from 14 residues. Trimming took off 0 bases at V and 2 bases at J, with 8 bases between the two ends. In DNA form, the CDR3 reads TGTGCCAGCAGTTACTCGCGGGGAACCTACGAGCAGTACTTC. Translation: CASSYSRGTYEQYF.

The V call is TRBV9, the J call TRBJ2-1; TRBD2 matches at 14 bases. CDR1 is SGDLS and CDR2 is YYNGEE in the germline V gene. This CDR3 region has 16 residues. With 5 bases clipped from V and 7 bases from J, the junction kept 8 bases outside the gene matches. The CDR3, as DNA: TGTGCCAGCAGAGATGGGACTAGCGGGGGAACAAATGAGCAGTTCTTC. This sequence encodes CASRDGTSGGTNEQFF. Drawing the rest from reference TRBV9 and TRBJ2-1, the complete variable domain is DSGVTQTPKHLITATGQRVTLRCSPRSGDLSVYWYQQSLDQGLQFLIQYYNGEERAKGNILERFSAQQFPDLHSELNLSSLELGDSALYFCASRDGTSGGTNEQFFGPGTRLTVL.

The gene calls are TRBV7-8 and TRBJ2-1, with 11 bases that match TRBD2. J was trimmed by 4 bases and V by 3 bases; bases with no gene match: 5. The CDR3 is 16 residues long. From germline, CDR1 is SGHVS and CDR2 FQNEAQ. The CDR3, as DNA: TGTGCCAGCAGCTTCGTTAGCGGGGGGGAGTACAATGAGCAGTTCTTC. It is translated as CASSFVSGGEYNEQFF.

V and J are TRBV7-9 and TRBJ1-4, with a tentative D call TRBD1 (6 bases). CDR1 and CDR2 (germline): SEHNR, FQNEAQ (reference sequence). CDR3 length: 15 amino acids. Trimming shortened V by 5 bases and J by 1 base, and 11 bases separated the two germline ends. CDR3 sequence (DNA): TGTGCCAGCAGCCCGACAGGAAAAACTAATGAAAAACTGTTTTTT. Amino acids: CASSPTGKTNEKLFF.

The J gene is TRBJ2-2, the V gene TRBV5-4; D is unclear. The V gene's germline CDR1 is SGHNT and CDR2 YYREEE (reference sequence). The germline V and J ends were trimmed by 0 bases and 4 bases, with 10 bases remaining between them. CDR3 length: 15 amino acids. The CDR3 sequence is CASSLDPRVTGELFF. Here the CDR3 DNA reads TGTGCCAGCAGCTTGGATCCCCGGGTCACCGGGGAGCTGTTTTTT.

The V call is TRBV19, the J call TRBJ1-1; TRBD1 agrees at 7 bases. J was trimmed by 6 bases and V by 4 bases; bases with no gene match: 8. Germline V CDR1 and CDR2: LNHDA, SQIVND (reference sequence). CDR3 length equals 14 residues. The CDR3 DNA reads TGTGCCAGTAGTACTTGGGACAGTGAGGCTGAAGCTTTCTTT. It encodes CASSTWDSEAEAFF.

This clone was detected once. The V call is TRBV27, the J call TRBJ2-7, with D hard to call. V lost 8 bases and J lost 3, with 23 bases in between. CDR1 and CDR2 (germline): MNHEY, SMNVEV (reference sequence). The CDR3 length is 16 residues. CDR3 in amino acids: CASGVWPRMLVYEQYF. The DNA of the CDR3 is TGTGCCAGCGGAGTTTGGCCCCGTATGTTGGTCTACGAGCAGTACTTC.

The chain has TRBV23-1 and TRBJ2-2; the D gene is possibly TRBD2 (6 bases). TRBV23-1 is reported as an ORF; its role is uncertain. The CDR3 is 18 amino acids. Trimming removed 0 bases at V and 1 base at J, with 15 bases between. CDR3 in DNA: TGCGCCAGCAGTCAATCGATCCCGGGACTTCTGAACACCGGGGAGCTGTTTTTT. This encodes CASSQSIPGLLNTGELFF.